This T cell receptor beta chain was sequenced for a study of cytomegalovirus exposure and HLA in healthy donors. Worth noting for this clone: Its antigen is as yet unknown.

The repertoire was sequenced with immunoSEQ multiplex PCR; TCRdb's copy has only in-frame clones and lacks some. The top ten hold 0.83% of the sample, which has about 400,000 clones, 70% to 90% seen once. V dropped 5 bases and J dropped 4; count of bases not matched to a gene: 3. Germline V gene data show CDR1 as SGHTA and CDR2 as FQGNSA. The CDR3 sequence is 13 residues long. The donors were members of the validation cohort, which comprised 120 subjects and was separate from the first cohort of around 700 subjects. Study outcomes and limitations: Rare sequences made up most TCRs, while some public TCRs were found in many donors. Confirmation was obtained in vitro that a few CMV-associated chains are specific for CMV antigens. Among TCR beta chains, those listed as cytomegalovirus-associated numbered around 160.

The sequencing sample was made of PBMCs. J is TRBJ2-5 and V is TRBV7-2; 8 bases fit TRBD2. The sequence was obtained from a woman aged 18-29 years in good health and CMV-seronegative. The CDR3 protein is CASSLGLVETQYF. The CDR3 DNA sequence: TGTGCCAGCAGCCTGGGACTAGTAGAGACCCAGTACTTC.